This TCR beta chain was captured in a study of type 1 regulatory T cells. This clonotype was counted a few times. No antigen is known for it. Graft donor-derived T-allo10 cells were described as host-alloantigen-specific, anergic, and alloantigen-specifically suppressive. Germline-derived CDR1 and CDR2 are SGHRS and YFSETQ. The CDR3 is 15 amino acids. Trimming stripped 2 bases from V and 6 bases from J, with 12 bases between. TCRdb reprocessed the reads with MiXCR, giving one entry per CDR3 protein. The sample includes fewer than 25,000 distinct CDR3 sequences, around 77% seen only once; the top ten take approximately 14%.

The V gene is TRBV5-1, the J gene TRBJ1-6; D may be TRBD1 (5 bases). Sequenced sample: cultured T cells, either the whole culture or a sorted T cell fraction (not recorded which). Subset here: Tr1-enriched cell product generated in vitro against host alloantigens. This TCR came from a human donor in good health. The CDR3 sequence: CASSLIAGANSPLHF. Written as DNA, the CDR3 is TGCGCCAGCAGCTTAATAGCCGGGGCTAATTCACCCCTCCACTTT.